This TCR beta chain was recorded in a study of blood T cell repertoires in COVID-19. Study information: The analysed material was cDNA or gDNA that came from T cells, B-cell-depleted T cells, or PBMCs.

Between the trimmed V and J ends, which lost 3 bases and 6 bases, there was a span of 12 bases. The length of the CDR3 is 14 residues. Germline V gene data show CDR1 as LNHNV and CDR2 as YYDKDF (reference sequence). This clone was recorded only once. Assay: immunoSEQ multiplex PCR; the TCRdb copy retains only in-frame clones and omits some. Of about 91,000 clones listed, roughly four fifths are singletons. This TCR was recovered from a man over 45 with active or convalescent COVID-19. This rearrangement joins TRBV15 to TRBJ1-5, with a tentative D call TRBD1 (6 bases). The sample comprised peripheral blood. The CDR3 loop reads CATSRTGGAQPQHF. The CDR3 DNA follows: TGTGCCACCAGCAGGACGGGGGGGGCTCAGCCCCAGCATTTT.